This T cell receptor (beta chain) appears in the sequencing data of a study of blood T cell repertoires in COVID-19. Clones were sequenced by immunoSEQ multiplex PCR, and TCRdb holds only the in-frame ones, with some missing. The sample lists roughly 500,000 clones, roughly 90% occurring once. The V and J ends lost 5 bases and 7 bases, in that order; junction bases with no gene match: 7. This CDR3 has 13 amino acids. CDR1 is MNHEY, CDR2 SMNVEV, per germline (reference sequence). The V and J genes are TRBV27 and TRBJ1-2; 7 bases line up with TRBD1. The clonotype was recovered from a woman in her forties who had recovered from COVID-19. Sequenced material: PBMCs or T cells enriched from blood (not recorded which). The chain's CDR3 is CASSPTGFIGYTF. DNA for the CDR3: TGTGCCAGCAGTCCGACAGGGTTTATTGGCTACACCTTC.